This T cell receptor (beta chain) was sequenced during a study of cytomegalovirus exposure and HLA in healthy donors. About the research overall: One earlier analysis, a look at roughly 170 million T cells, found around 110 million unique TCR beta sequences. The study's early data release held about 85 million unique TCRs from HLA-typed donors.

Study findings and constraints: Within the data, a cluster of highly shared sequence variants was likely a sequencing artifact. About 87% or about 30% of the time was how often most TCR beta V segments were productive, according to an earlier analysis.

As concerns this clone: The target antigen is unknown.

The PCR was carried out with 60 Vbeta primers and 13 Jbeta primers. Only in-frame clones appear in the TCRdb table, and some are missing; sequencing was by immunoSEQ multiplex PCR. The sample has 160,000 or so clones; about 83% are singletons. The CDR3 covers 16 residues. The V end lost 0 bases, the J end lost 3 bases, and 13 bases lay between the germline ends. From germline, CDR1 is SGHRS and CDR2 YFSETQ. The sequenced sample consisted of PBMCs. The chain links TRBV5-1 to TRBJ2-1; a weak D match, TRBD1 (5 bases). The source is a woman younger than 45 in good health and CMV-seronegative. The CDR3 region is CASSLAPRGGYNEQFF. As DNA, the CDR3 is TGCGCCAGCAGCTTGGCCCCTAGGGGTGGCTACAATGAGCAGTTCTTC.